This is a list of T cell receptor beta chains from one sample in a study of cytomegalovirus exposure and HLA in healthy donors. Libraries were prepared by immunoSEQ multiplex PCR; TCRdb keeps only in-frame clonotypes and omits some of them. Here the sample spans 95,000 to 120,000 clones, approximately 80% being singletons. The specimen sequenced was PBMCs. The receptors shown here come from a woman in her late teens or twenties in good health and CMV-seronegative. The CDR3 runs from the conserved cysteine through the conserved F or W. The D gene is left open where the match is weak. Clone size appears in some rows only: once, few, many, or a class for an expanded clone.

TRBJ1-1	TRBV13	.	.	TGTGCCAGCAGCTCTCAGGAGAACACTGAAGCTTTCTTT	CASSSQENTEAFF
TRBJ1-1	TRBV28	.	.	TGTGCCAGCGGATACCCGACTATAAAGAACACTGAAGCTTTCTTT	CASGYPTIKNTEAFF
TRBJ1-5	TRBV19	once	.	TGTGCCAGTAGTCCCAGGAGGAGCAATCAGCCCCAGCATTTT	CASSPRRSNQPQHF
TRBJ1-1	TRBV5-1	.	.	TGCGCCAGCAGCTCTGACAGCATGAACACTGAAGCTTTCTTT	CASSSDSMNTEAFF
TRBJ1-2	TRBV7-2	once	TRBD1	TGTGCTAGCAGCTTAGCACACAGGGGAGACTATGGCTACACCTTC	CASSLAHRGDYGYTF
TRBJ1-4	TRBV28	.	TRBD1	TGTGCCAGCAGCCCAGGACAGGGGGCCTGGTCGGATAATGAAAAACTGTTTTTT	CASSPGQGAWSDNEKLFF
TRBJ1-1	TRBV5-1	.	TRBD1	TGCGCCAGCAGCCCGGAGGGGGCAGGAAAGGGGACTGAAGCTTTCTTT	CASSPEGAGKGTEAFF
TRBJ2-2	TRBV29-1	.	TRBD1	TGCAGCGCTATTTCCGGGACAGGGGGCGACACCGGGGAGCTGTTTTTT	CSAISGTGGDTGELFF
TRBJ1-4	TRBV5-1	.	.	TGCGCCAGCAGCTTGAGGGCAGGGGAAAATGAAAAACTGTTTTTT	CASSLRAGENEKLFF
TRBJ2-5	TRBV6-1	.	.	TGTGCCAGCAGTAGGGGCAGGGTCGAGACCCAGTACTTC	CASSRGRVETQYF
TRBJ1-2	TRBV29-1	.	TRBD1	TGCAGCGTCGGACAGGGTAGGAGCTACACCTTC	CSVGQGRSYTF
TRBJ2-7	TRBV7-9	.	.	TGTGCCAGCAGCTCTCACGACCGGGACTACGAGCAGTACTTC	CASSSHDRDYEQYF
TRBJ1-1	TRBV5-1	.	TRBD1	TGCGCCAGCAGCGCGGGACAGGGAACTGAAGCTTTCTTT	CASSAGQGTEAFF
TRBJ1-1	TRBV5-6	.	.	TGTGCCAGCAGCTCCCGGGGGTCCGTACAAGCTTTCTTT	CASSSRGSVQAFF
TRBJ2-1	TRBV4-2	.	.	TGTGCCAGCAGCCAAGGGTCTAGCGTGCCCTACAATGAGCAGTTCTTC	CASSQGSSVPYNEQFF
TRBJ1-2	TRBV6-5	.	TRBD1	TGTGCCAGCAGCCTCCCGGTCGGGACAGGCTATGGCTACACCTTC	CASSLPVGTGYGYTF
TRBJ1-5	TRBV27	.	.	TGTGCCAGCAGTACCAGAGGGGGGGCCGGGCCCCAGCATTTT	CASSTRGGAGPQHF
TRBJ2-3	TRBV9	.	TRBD2	TGTGCCAGCAGCGTGGGGACTAGCGGGGGGACCACAGATACGCAGTATTTT	CASSVGTSGGTTDTQYF
TRBJ2-7	TRBV7-8	.	.	TGTGCCAGCAGCTTTAGCGGAGGGACCTACGAGCAGTACTTC	CASSFSGGTYEQYF
TRBJ2-2	TRBV5-1	.	.	TGCGCCAGCAGTCTACAGCCCGACACCGGGGAGCTGTTTTTT	CASSLQPDTGELFF
TRBJ2-1	TRBV7-9	.	TRBD2	TGTGCCAGCAGCCGACTAGCTCCGAGCTCCTACAATGAGCAGTTCTTC	CASSRLAPSSYNEQFF
TRBJ1-6	TRBV27	.	TRBD1	TGTGCCAGCAGTAACTACAGGGGTTATAATTCACCCCTCCACTTT	CASSNYRGYNSPLHF
TRBJ1-2	TRBV2	.	.	TGTGCCAGCAGGGAGGGAACCTATGGCTACACCTTC	CASREGTYGYTF
TRBJ2-2	TRBV14	.	.	TGTGCCAGCAGCCAGGCCCGCGGGAACACCGGGGAGCTGTTTTTT	CASSQARGNTGELFF
TRBJ2-6	TRBV19	.	.	TGTGCCAGTACCAACGACAGGCCCCGCGTCCTGACTTTC	CASTNDRPRVLTF
TRBJ1-5	TRBV28	.	.	TGTGCCAGCGGAGGGACGGCTCGGCAGCCCCAGCATTTT	CASGGTARQPQHF
TRBJ2-7	TRBV29-1	.	TRBD2	TGCAGCGTGAGGGGACTAGCGGGCTCCTACGAGCAGTACTTC	CSVRGLAGSYEQYF
TRBJ2-1	TRBV27	.	TRBD2	TGTGCCAGCAGGGGGTTAGCGGGGGAGAATGAGCAGTTCTTC	CASRGLAGENEQFF
TRBJ2-3	TRBV5-1	.	.	TGCGCCAGCAGCTTACAGGGCACTAGCACAGATACGCAGTATTTT	CASSLQGTSTDTQYF
TRBJ2-1	TRBV7-2	.	.	TGTGCCAGCAGCTTGGGCCTCTCCTACAATGAGCAGTTCTTC	CASSLGLSYNEQFF
TRBJ2-1	TRBV16	.	.	TGTGCCAGCAGCCAATCGAGGAGCGGCAATGAGCAGTTCTTC	CASSQSRSGNEQFF
TRBJ2-1	TRBV29-1	.	TRBD1	TGCAGCGTTGCCCAAGCTTCTCAGGGGGCGGCTGAGCAGTTCTTC	CSVAQASQGAAEQFF
TRBJ2-3	TRBV19	few	.	TGTGCCAGTAGTATCGCAGGGAGCACAGATACGCAGTATTTT	CASSIAGSTDTQYF
TRBJ1-1	TRBV7-2	.	.	TGTGCCAGCAGCTTCCAAACGGGGTCGAACACTGAAGCTTTCTTT	CASSFQTGSNTEAFF
TRBJ1-4	TRBV2	.	.	TGTGCCAGCAGTCGGACAGCTACAACTAATGAAAAACTGTTTTTT	CASSRTATTNEKLFF
TRBJ1-3	TRBV7-2	.	.	TGTGCCAGCAGCGAGGGGGCTGGAAACACCATATATTTT	CASSEGAGNTIYF
TRBJ1-5	TRBV15	once	.	TGTGCCACCAGCAGAGAGGGGCAAGAGTCGGATCAGCCCCAGCATTTT	CATSREGQESDQPQHF
TRBJ1-4	TRBV19	.	TRBD1	TGTGCCAGTAGTAGACAGGGGACGAATGAAAAACTGTTTTTT	CASSRQGTNEKLFF
TRBJ1-1	TRBV7-9	.	.	TGTGCCAGCAGCTCGGGTTTTGGGGGGGAGACTGAAGCTTTCTTT	CASSSGFGGETEAFF
TRBJ1-3	TRBV28	.	.	TGTGCCAGCAGTTCCCTGACAGTCTCTGGAAACACCATATATTTT	CASSSLTVSGNTIYF
TRBJ1-1	TRBV7-9	.	.	TGTGCCAGCAGCTTAGCGCAGGGGAACACTGAAGCTTTCTTT	CASSLAQGNTEAFF
TRBJ1-2	TRBV19	.	TRBD1	TGTGCCAGTAACGCCCGGGACAGGGAGATCTATGGCTACACCTTC	CASNARDREIYGYTF
TRBJ1-1	TRBV7-2	.	.	TGTGCCAGCAGCCGCGATAGGACGGGACTAGAAGATTTCTTT	CASSRDRTGLEDFF
TRBJ1-2	TRBV7-8	once	.	TGTGCCAGCAGTCGAGGGCGGGGCTATGGCTACACCTTC	CASSRGRGYGYTF
TRBJ2-7	TRBV5-8	.	.	TGTGCCAGCAGCTTGTGGGGGAAGACAGGTTCGACTTTCTACGAGCAGTACTTC	CASSLWGKTGSTFYEQYF
TRBJ1-5	TRBV27	.	.	TGTGCCAGCAGTTTACGATCGCGGATCCAGCCCCAGCATTTT	CASSLRSRIQPQHF
TRBJ1-1	TRBV4-3	.	.	TGCGCCAGCAGCCACAGGGATTTGAACACTGAAGCTTTCTTT	CASSHRDLNTEAFF
TRBJ1-1	TRBV5-4	.	TRBD1	TGTGCCAGCAGCAGACAGGGGATGGGAGGCACTGAAGCTTTCTTT	CASSRQGMGGTEAFF
TRBJ1-1	TRBV29-1	.	TRBD1	TGCAGCGTCTCCACCGGGACAGGAGCCGAGAACACTGAAGCTTTCTTT	CSVSTGTGAENTEAFF
TRBJ2-2	TRBV7-9	.	.	TGTGCCAGCAGGTTACAGGGAAACACCGGGGAGCTGTTTTTT	CASRLQGNTGELFF
TRBJ1-1	TRBV30	.	.	TGTGCCTGGAGTGTACGGGACTCCCAGGGAGCTTTCTTT	CAWSVRDSQGAFF
TRBJ2-7	TRBV5-5	.	.	TGTGCCAGCAGAAAACCGGGACTCAGCGTGTCCGAGCAGTACTTC	CASRKPGLSVSEQYF
TRBJ2-1	TRBV7-8	.	TRBD2	TGTGCCAGCAGCCCCCGTCTAGCGGGAGGGCCTTTGGATGAGCAGTTCTTC	CASSPRLAGGPLDEQFF
TRBJ1-1	TRBV7-9	.	.	TGTGCCAGCAGCTTATGGCCGGGGAGCACTGAAGCTTTCTTT	CASSLWPGSTEAFF
TRBJ1-2	TRBV28	.	.	TGTGCCAGCACCAGGGTACGGTCCTATGGCTACACCTTC	CASTRVRSYGYTF
TRBJ1-2	TRBV7-9	.	TRBD1	TGTGCCAGCAGCTCCTTACAGGGGACTCTCTATGGCTACACCTTC	CASSSLQGTLYGYTF
TRBJ2-1	TRBV6-6	few	TRBD2	TGTGCCAGCAGCCCCTCGACTAGCGGGAGGAGGAATGAGCAGTTCTTC	CASSPSTSGRRNEQFF
TRBJ1-1	TRBV6-6	few	.	TGTGCCAGCAGCCACGGAGGTAAAATGAACACTGAAGCTTTCTTT	CASSHGGKMNTEAFF
TRBJ1-2	TRBV28	.	.	TGTGCCAGCAACCGCCGCGGAGCCCGCTATAACGGCTACACCTTC	CASNRRGARYNGYTF